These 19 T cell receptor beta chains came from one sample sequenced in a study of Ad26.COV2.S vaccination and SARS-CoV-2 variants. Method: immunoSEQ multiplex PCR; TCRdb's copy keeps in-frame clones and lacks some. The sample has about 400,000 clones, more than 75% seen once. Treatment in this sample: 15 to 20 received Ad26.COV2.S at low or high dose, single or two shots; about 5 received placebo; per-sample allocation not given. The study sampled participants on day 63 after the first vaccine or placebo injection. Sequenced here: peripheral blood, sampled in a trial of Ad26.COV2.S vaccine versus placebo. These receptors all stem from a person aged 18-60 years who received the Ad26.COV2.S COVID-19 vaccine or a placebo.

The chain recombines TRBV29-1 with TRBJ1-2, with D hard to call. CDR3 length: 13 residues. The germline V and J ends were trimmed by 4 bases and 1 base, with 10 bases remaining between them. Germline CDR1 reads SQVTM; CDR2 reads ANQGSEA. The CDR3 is CSVGEGGNYGYTF. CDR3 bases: TGCAGCGTTGGGGAGGGCGGTAACTATGGCTACACCTTC. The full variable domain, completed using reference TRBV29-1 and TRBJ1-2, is SAVISQKPSRDICQRGTSLTIQCQVDSQVTMMFWYRQQPGQSLTLIATANQGSEATYESGFVIDKFPISRPNLTFSTLTVSNMSPEDSSIYLCSVGEGGNYGYTFGSGTRLTVV.

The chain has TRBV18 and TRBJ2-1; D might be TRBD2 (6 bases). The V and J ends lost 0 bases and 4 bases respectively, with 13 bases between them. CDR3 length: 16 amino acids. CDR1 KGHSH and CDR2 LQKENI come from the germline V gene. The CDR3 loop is CASSPPLGGGYNEQFF. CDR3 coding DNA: TGTGCCAGCTCACCACCGTTGGGGGGAGGATACAATGAGCAGTTCTTC.

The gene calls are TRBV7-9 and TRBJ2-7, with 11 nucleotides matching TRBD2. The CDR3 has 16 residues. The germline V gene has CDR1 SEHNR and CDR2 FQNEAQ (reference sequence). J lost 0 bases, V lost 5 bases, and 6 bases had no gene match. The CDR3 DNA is TGTGCCAGCAGCGGAACTAGCGGGGGCTTCTCCTACGAGCAGTACTTC. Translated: CASSGTSGGFSYEQYF.

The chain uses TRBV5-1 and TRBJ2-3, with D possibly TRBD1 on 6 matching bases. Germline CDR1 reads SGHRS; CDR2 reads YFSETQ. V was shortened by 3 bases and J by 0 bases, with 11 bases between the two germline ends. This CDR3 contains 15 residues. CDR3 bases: TGCGCCAGCAGCTGGCAGGGGTCGAGCACAGATACGCAGTATTTT. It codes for CASSWQGSSTDTQYF.

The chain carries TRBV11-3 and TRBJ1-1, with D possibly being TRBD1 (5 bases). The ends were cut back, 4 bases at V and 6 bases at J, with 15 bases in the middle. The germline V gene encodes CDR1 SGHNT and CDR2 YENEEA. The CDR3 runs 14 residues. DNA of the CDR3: TGTGCCAGCAGCTCAGGCATGGGGCAGCCTGAAGCTTTCTTT. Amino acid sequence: CASSSGMGQPEAFF.

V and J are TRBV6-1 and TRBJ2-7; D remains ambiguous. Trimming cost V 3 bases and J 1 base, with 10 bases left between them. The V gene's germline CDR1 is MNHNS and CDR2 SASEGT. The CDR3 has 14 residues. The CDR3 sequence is CASSDRRHSYEQYF. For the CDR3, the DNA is TGTGCCAGCAGTGACAGGAGACATTCCTACGAGCAGTACTTC.

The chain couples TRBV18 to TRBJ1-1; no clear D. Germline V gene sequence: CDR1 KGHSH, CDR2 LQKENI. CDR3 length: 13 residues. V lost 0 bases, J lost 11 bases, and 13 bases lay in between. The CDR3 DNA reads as TGTGCCAGCTCACCACCTTTGAATAGAATGGCTTTCTTT. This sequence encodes CASSPPLNRMAFF.

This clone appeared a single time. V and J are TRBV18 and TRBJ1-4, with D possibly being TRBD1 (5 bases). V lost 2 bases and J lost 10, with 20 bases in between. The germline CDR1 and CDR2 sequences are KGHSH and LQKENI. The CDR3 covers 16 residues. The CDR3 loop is CASSPKGTGGGGKLFF. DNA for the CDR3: TGTGCCAGCTCACCAAAAGGGACCGGTGGAGGAGGAAAACTGTTTTTT.

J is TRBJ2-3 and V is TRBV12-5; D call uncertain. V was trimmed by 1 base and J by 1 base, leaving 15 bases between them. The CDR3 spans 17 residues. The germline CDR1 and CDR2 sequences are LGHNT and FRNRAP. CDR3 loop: CASGLDYYMPRTDTQYF. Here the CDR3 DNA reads TGTGCTAGTGGTTTGGATTACTACATGCCCCGCACAGATACGCAGTATTTT.

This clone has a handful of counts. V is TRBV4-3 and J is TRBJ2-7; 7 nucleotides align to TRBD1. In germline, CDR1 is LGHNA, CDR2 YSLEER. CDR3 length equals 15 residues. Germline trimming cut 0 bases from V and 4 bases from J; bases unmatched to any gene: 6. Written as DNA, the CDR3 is TGCGCCAGCAGCCAAGATCTGACAGGGCGGTACGAGCAGTACTTC. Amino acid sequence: CASSQDLTGRYEQYF.

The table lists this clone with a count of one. CDR3 region: CASSIVAGGTGELFF. In DNA form, the CDR3 reads TGTGCCAGTAGTATAGTGGCAGGGGGTACCGGGGAGCTGTTTTTT. The gene calls are TRBV19 and TRBJ2-2; the match to TRBD1 covers 7 bases. CDR1 and CDR2 from the germline V gene are LNHDA and SQIVND (reference sequence). V lost 1 base to trimming and J lost 5 bases; unmatched junction nucleotides: 4. The CDR3 is 15 amino acids.

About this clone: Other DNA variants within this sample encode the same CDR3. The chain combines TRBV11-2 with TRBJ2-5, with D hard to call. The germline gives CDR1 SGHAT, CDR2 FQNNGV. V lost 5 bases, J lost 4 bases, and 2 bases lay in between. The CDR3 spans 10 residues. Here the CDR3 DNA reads TGTGCCAGCAGCGGAGAGACCCAGTACTTC. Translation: CASSGETQYF. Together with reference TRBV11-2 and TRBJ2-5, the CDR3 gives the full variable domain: EAGVAQSPRYKIIEKRQSVAFWCNPISGHATLYWYQQILGQGPKLLIQFQNNGVVDDSQLPKDRFSAERLKGVDSTLKIQPAKLEDSAVYLCASSGETQYFGPGTRLLVL.

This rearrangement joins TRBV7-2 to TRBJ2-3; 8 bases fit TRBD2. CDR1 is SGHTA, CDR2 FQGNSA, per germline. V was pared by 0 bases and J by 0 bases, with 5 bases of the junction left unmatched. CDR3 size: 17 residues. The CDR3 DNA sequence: TGTGCCAGCAGCTTAGCGCCGGCTAGCGGGAGCACAGATACGCAGTATTTT. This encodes CASSLAPASGSTDTQYF.

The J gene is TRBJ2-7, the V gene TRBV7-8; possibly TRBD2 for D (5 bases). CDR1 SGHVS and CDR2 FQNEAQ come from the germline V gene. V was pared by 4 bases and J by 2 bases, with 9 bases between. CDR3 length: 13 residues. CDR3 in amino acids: CASSSNGAYEQYF. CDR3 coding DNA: TGTGCCAGCAGCTCAAACGGGGCCTACGAGCAGTACTTC.

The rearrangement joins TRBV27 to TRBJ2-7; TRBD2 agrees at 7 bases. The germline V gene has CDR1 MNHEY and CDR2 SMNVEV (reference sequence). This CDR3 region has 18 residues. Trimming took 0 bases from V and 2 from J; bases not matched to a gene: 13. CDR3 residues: CASSLSPPLRGVTYEQYF. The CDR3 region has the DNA TGTGCCAGCAGTTTATCCCCCCCCCTACGGGGGGTAACCTACGAGCAGTACTTC.

The CDR3 protein is CASSWTSGTEQFF. CDR3 coding DNA: TGTGCCAGCAGCTGGACTAGCGGGACCGAGCAGTTCTTC. J is TRBJ2-1 and V is TRBV7-2; 12 bases line up with TRBD2. From germline, CDR1 is SGHTA and CDR2 FQGNSA. After removal of 4 bases from V and 10 bases from J, the junction contained 2 bases not matched to a gene. The CDR3 consists of 13 residues.

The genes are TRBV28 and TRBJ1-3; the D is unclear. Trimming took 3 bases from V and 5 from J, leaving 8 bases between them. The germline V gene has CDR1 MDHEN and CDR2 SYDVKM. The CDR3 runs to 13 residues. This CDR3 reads CASSLGHRNTIYF. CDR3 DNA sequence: TGTGCCAGCAGTTTGGGCCACCGAAACACCATATATTTT.

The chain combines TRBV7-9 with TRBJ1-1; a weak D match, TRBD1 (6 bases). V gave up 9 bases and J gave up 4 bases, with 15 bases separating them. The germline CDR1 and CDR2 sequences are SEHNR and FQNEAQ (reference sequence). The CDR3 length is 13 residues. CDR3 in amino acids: CASWGADVTEAFF. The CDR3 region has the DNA TGTGCCAGTTGGGGGGCTGATGTCACTGAAGCTTTCTTT.

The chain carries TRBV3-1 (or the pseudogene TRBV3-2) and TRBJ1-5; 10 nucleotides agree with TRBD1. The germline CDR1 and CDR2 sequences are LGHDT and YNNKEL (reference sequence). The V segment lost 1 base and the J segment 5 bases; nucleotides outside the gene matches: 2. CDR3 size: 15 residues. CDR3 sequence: CASSQGQGAYQPQHF. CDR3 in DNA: TGTGCCAGCAGCCAAGGACAGGGGGCCTATCAGCCCCAGCATTTT.